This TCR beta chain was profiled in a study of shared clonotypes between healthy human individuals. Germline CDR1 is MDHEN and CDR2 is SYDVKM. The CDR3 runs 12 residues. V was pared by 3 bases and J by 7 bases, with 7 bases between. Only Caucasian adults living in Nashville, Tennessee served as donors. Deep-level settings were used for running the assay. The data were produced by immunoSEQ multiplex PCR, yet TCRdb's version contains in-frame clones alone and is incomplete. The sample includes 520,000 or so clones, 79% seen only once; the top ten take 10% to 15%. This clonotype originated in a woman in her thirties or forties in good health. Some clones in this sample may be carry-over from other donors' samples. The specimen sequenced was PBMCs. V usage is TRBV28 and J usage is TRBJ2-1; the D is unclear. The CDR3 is CASSFWENEQFF. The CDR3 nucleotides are TGTGCCAGCAGTTTCTGGGAAAATGAGCAGTTCTTC.